This entry is about one T cell receptor beta chain. What it binds is not known. Other DNA sequences from this sample encode an identical CDR3 as well. Sequencing was performed with immunoSEQ multiplex PCR; in TCRdb, only in-frame clones are kept and a portion is missing. The sample has some 170,000 clones; 85% to 90% are singletons. Trimming removed 2 bases from V and 3 bases from J, with 9 bases in between. The CDR3 is 14 residues long. The germline V gene encodes CDR1 SGHDT and CDR2 YYEEEE. This record belongs to a study of T cell responses to AZD1222 COVID-19 vaccine. Points from the study as a whole: Among AZD1222 vaccinees, only five or six were seropositive at baseline. In a largely white British group with more females than males, clonal diversity was possibly underestimated. Breadth and depth of Spike-specific TCRs rose after two AZD1222 doses. Repertoires were obtained only post-peak T cell response.

This TCR was recovered from an adult in good health. The J gene is TRBJ1-5, the V gene TRBV5-6; the D gene is possibly TRBD1 (6 bases). The source material was peripheral blood, sampled on day 0 of AZD1222 vaccination. The CDR3: CASSLGQLNQPQHF. In DNA form, the CDR3 reads TGTGCCAGCAGCTTAGGACAGCTCAATCAGCCCCAGCATTTT. The full variable domain, completed using reference TRBV5-6 and TRBJ1-5, is DAGVTQSPTHLIKTRGQQVTLRCSPKSGHDTVSWYQQALGQGPQFIFQYYEEEERQRGNFPDRFSGHQFPNYSSELNVNALLLGDSALYLCASSLGQLNQPQHFGDGTRLSIL.